These 6 T cell receptor beta chains share one sample of origin, sequenced in a study of T-cell memory formation after mild COVID-19. TCRdb called the 5' RACE reads again in MiXCR, with one record for every CDR3 protein. The sample holds about 270,000 distinct CDR3 sequences; around 16% are singletons and the top ten take roughly 23%. The sample was PBMCs or a T cell subset sorted from them (not recorded which). These receptors were obtained from a man aged 18-30 years who had mild COVID-19 (a few samples of this study predate the infection). Cell type and time point are not known.

Only a few counts were recorded for this clonotype. The CDR3 nucleotides are TGCAGTGCTAGAGCTTGGGTTCTGGAGACCCAGTACTTC. As protein: CSARAWVLETQYF. The chain links TRBV20-1 to TRBJ2-5, with D unclear. Trimming pared 1 base from V and 5 bases from J, leaving 11 bases between. Germline values: CDR1 DFQATT, CDR2 SNEGSKA (reference sequence). The length of the CDR3 is 13 residues.

This clonotype was seen a few times. The V call is TRBV4-3, the J call TRBJ2-1, with TRBD2 as a possible D gene (6 bases). V was cut by 8 bases and J by 0 bases, with 11 bases left in between. The CDR3 loop spans 14 amino acids. Germline CDR1 reads LGHNA; CDR2 reads YSLEER. CDR3 DNA: TGCGCCAGCTCCCGGGACTCCTCCTACAATGAGCAGTTCTTC. Translation gives CASSRDSSYNEQFF.

The chain is built from TRBV4-3 and TRBJ2-5; D gene unclear. Trimming removed 0 bases from V and 1 base from J, with 3 bases in between. Germline lookup yields CDR1 LGHNA and CDR2 YSLEER. The CDR3 has 13 residues. In nucleotides, the CDR3 is TGCGCCAGCAGCCAAGATCGCCAAGAGACCCAGTACTTC. As protein: CASSQDRQETQYF.

This chain uses TRBV3-1 with TRBJ2-7; D call uncertain. V was cut by 2 bases and J by 7 bases, with 9 bases left in between. The germline V gene encodes CDR1 LGHDT and CDR2 YNNKEL (reference sequence). The CDR3 sequence is 12 residues long. CDR3 sequence (DNA): TGTGCCAGCAGCCAATCGGTGGGGGAGCAGTACTTC. It is translated as CASSQSVGEQYF.

This clonotype came up a few times. This sequence joins TRBV5-1 and TRBJ2-5; D is uncertain. Trimming removed 2 bases at V and 5 bases at J, with 7 bases between. CDR3 size: 12 residues. The germline V gene has CDR1 SGHRS and CDR2 YFSETQ. This chain's CDR3 is CASSFPTETQYF. Written as DNA, the CDR3 is TGCGCCAGCAGCTTTCCCACTGAGACCCAGTACTTC.

DNA for the CDR3: TGTGCCAGCAGCCTCGGGGACAGGGGGTTTAACATTCAGTACTTC. It specifies CASSLGDRGFNIQYF. The gene calls are TRBV9 and TRBJ2-4, with TRBD1 identical over 11 bases. CDR1 is SGDLS, CDR2 YYNGEE, per germline. This CDR3 spans 15 amino acids. Trimming removed 4 bases from V and 7 bases from J; junction bases left unmatched: 7.